The 11 T cell receptor beta chains in this list originate from one sample, sequenced in a study of tumor-infiltrating lymphocytes in primary liver carcinoma. Extraction also yielded germline DNA, while blood RNA was obtained from unsorted whole blood. A primer in the constant region served to generate TCR beta cDNA from 500 ng of total RNA. Three nested multiplex PCR rounds of slightly modified ARM-PCR generated TCR beta libraries. In the first two PCR rounds, TRBV1-TRBV30 forward primers were paired with a C-beta reverse primer, and each round lasted approximately 10 cycles. A single record per CDR3 protein comes from TCRdb applying MiXCR to the multiplex PCR reads. The data show over 250,000 distinct CDR3 sequences, about three fifths seen once. Sequencing input: peripheral blood. The receptors originated from a woman aged 30 to 39 with primary liver carcinoma and hepatitis B virus infection.

This sequence joins TRBV11-2 and TRBJ1-1, with 7 bases identical to TRBD1. CDR1 is SGHAT and CDR2 is FQNNGV in the germline V gene. This CDR3 contains 19 residues. Trimming cost V 7 bases and J 4 bases; bases outside gene matches: 24. As DNA, the CDR3 is TGTGCCAGCAACTCGGCCTCGGACAGGCATACGAGATTCTTCACTGAAGCTTTCTTT. It is translated as CASNSASDRHTRFFTEAFF.

A note on this clonotype: Here the CDR3 omits its conserved ending phenylalanine or tryptophan, so a read error is the likely source. The chain employs TRBV4-3 and TRBJ2-6; D perhaps matches TRBD1 (5 bases). V shed 2 bases and J shed 0 bases, with 8 bases lying between them. CDR1 is LGHNA and CDR2 is YSLEER in the germline V gene. There are 16 residues in the CDR3. The CDR3 bases are TGCGCCAGCAGCCAAACAGGCTTCTCTGGGGCCAACGTCCTGACTATC. Protein: CASSQTGFSGANVLTI.

V and J are TRBV28 and TRBJ2-7; D gene uncertain. With 6 bases removed from V and 4 bases from J, the gap between germline ends came to 16 bases. CDR1 MDHEN and CDR2 SYDVKM come from the germline V gene. The CDR3 extends over 14 amino acids. The DNA of the CDR3 is TGTGCCAGCAGCCCAGGCAGGCCCCCTTACGAGCAGTACTTC. Translated: CASSPGRPPYEQYF.

This sequence joins TRBV7-8 and TRBJ2-5; TRBD1 might be the D (6 bases). CDR3 length: 12 residues. The germline V gene has CDR1 SGHVS and CDR2 FQNEAQ. V lost 6 bases, J lost 12 bases, and 17 bases lay in between. The CDR3 here is CASSPQRDMKYF. As DNA, the CDR3 is TGTGCCAGCAGTCCCCAAAGGGACATGAAGTACTTC.

This clonotype was observed once. The chain is built from TRBV4-3 and TRBJ2-1, with 9 bases fitting TRBD2. Germline V lookup: CDR1 LGHNA, CDR2 YSLEER. The CDR3 runs 17 residues. V lost 3 bases, J lost 4 bases, and 10 bases stayed unmatched. CDR3 residues: CASSHDWRGGWYNEQFF. CDR3 in DNA: TGCGCCAGCAGCCATGATTGGCGGGGGGGCTGGTACAATGAGCAGTTCTTC.

Remarks on this clonotype: A read error may explain this, as a much larger clone is one base away. Lacking the conserved final phenylalanine or tryptophan, this CDR3 likely reflects a read error. The chain combines TRBV4-1 with TRBJ2-7, with 9 bases aligning to TRBD2. This CDR3 spans 14 amino acids. The V segment lost 4 bases and the J segment 4 bases; nucleotides outside the gene matches: 5. Per germline, CDR1 MGHRA and CDR2 YSYEKL. CDR3 sequence: CASSPGLAYYEQYL. The CDR3 DNA follows: TGCGCCAGCAGCCCGGGACTAGCATATTACGAGCAGTACCTC.

Details on this clonotype: The junction does not match germline at one end; this may be a read error. This rearrangement joins TRBV28 to TRBJ1-2; the match to TRBD1 covers 8 bases. The CDR3 has 12 amino acids. CDR1 MDHEN and CDR2 SYDVKM come from the germline V gene. The CDR3 sequence: CATLDRGYDYTF. CDR3 bases: TGTGCCACCCTTGACAGGGGCTATGACTACACCTTC.

Remarks on this clonotype: This may be a read error, as it is one base from a much larger clone. Here the CDR3 omits its conserved ending phenylalanine or tryptophan, so a read error is the likely source. The chain is built from TRBV4-3 and TRBJ2-3, with D possibly being TRBD1 or TRBD2 (5 bases each). The CDR3 extends over 16 amino acids. The germline V gene has CDR1 LGHNA and CDR2 YSLEER. V gave up 4 bases and J gave up 0 bases, with 14 bases separating them. The CDR3 bases are TGCGCCAGCAGCCGAGGGACCCGGCGGAGCACAGATACGCAGTATCTT. Translation gives CASSRGTRRSTDTQYL.

About this clonotype: A much larger clone lies one base from this, so it may be a read error. The V and J genes are TRBV29-1 and TRBJ1-1; D is ambiguous. This CDR3 comprises 12 residues. Germline V gene lookup returns CDR1 SQVTM and CDR2 ANQGSEA. V dropped 4 bases and J dropped 5 bases, with 11 bases sitting between them. CDR3 sequence: CSVAVRGTEAFF. CDR3 DNA sequence: TGCAGCGTTGCGGTGCGTGGGACTGAAGCTTTCTTT.

To note about this clonotype: A much larger clone is a single base away; this may be a read error. The J gene is TRBJ1-4, the V gene TRBV4-1; unclear D gene. Trimming pared 0 bases from V and 11 bases from J, leaving 10 bases between. This CDR3 comprises 13 residues. Per germline, CDR1 MGHRA and CDR2 YSYEKL. The CDR3 coding sequence is TGCGCCAGCAGCCAAGATCCGCTTGACAAACTGTTTTTT. Its translation is CASSQDPLDKLFF.

This clonotype has just a few counts. The chain recombines TRBV5-1 with TRBJ2-3, with 8 bases that match TRBD2. Germline V gives CDR1 SGHRS, CDR2 YFSETQ. V lost 4 bases to trimming and J lost 0 bases; unmatched junction nucleotides: 4. This CDR3 is 15 amino acids long. CDR3 protein: CASSILAESTDTQYF. In DNA, the CDR3 is TGCGCCAGCAGCATACTAGCGGAAAGCACAGATACGCAGTATTTT.